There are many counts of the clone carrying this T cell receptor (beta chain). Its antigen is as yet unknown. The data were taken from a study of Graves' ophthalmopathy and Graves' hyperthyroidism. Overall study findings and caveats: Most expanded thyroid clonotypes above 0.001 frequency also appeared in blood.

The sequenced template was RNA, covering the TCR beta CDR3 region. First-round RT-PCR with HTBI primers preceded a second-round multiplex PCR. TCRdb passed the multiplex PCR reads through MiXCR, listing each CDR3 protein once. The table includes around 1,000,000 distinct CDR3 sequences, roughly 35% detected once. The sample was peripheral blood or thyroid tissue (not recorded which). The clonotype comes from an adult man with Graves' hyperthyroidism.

Here the CDR3 DNA reads TGTGCCAGCAGCCCCGGACAGGAGCTCTCACCCCTCCACTTT. Translating gives CASSPGQELSPLHF. V usage is TRBV7-8 and J usage is TRBJ1-6; 7 bases align to TRBD1. The CDR3 is 14 residues long. Germline V gene lookup returns CDR1 SGHVS and CDR2 FQNEAQ. V lost 5 bases, J lost 10 bases, and 8 bases stayed unmatched.